This entry features one TCR beta chain sequence. PCR primers comprised 60 Vbeta and 13 Jbeta primers. TCRdb's table, derived via immunoSEQ multiplex PCR, lists solely in-frame clones and lacks some. Counted here are over 150,000 clones, 83% occurring once; the ten biggest clones make up roughly 1.5%. Trimming pared 5 bases from V and 2 bases from J, leaving 20 bases between. The CDR3 length is 16 residues. Germline CDR1 is SGHNT and CDR2 is YYREEE (reference sequence). The sample originates from a study of cytomegalovirus exposure and HLA in healthy donors. The chain couples TRBV5-4 to TRBJ2-7, with D perhaps TRBD1 (6 bases). Source material: PBMCs. This receptor was taken from a man between 50 and 59 years old in good health and CMV-seronegative. CDR3 sequence reads: CASRSYREIIPYEQYF. Written as DNA, the CDR3 is TGTGCCAGCAGATCCTACAGGGAAATAATCCCCTACGAGCAGTACTTC.